These 21 T cell receptor beta chains originate from one sample sequenced in a study of CD8+CD57+ T cells in acquired aplastic anemia. Genomic DNA was employed as the template in profiling TCR beta VDJ and CDR3. TCRdb processed the reads anew with MiXCR; each CDR3 protein has one entry. This table holds about 160,000 distinct CDR3 sequences, about 45% found once. In patients chosen for sequencing, flow cytometry had shown CD8+CD57+ cell expansion. Sequencing was carried out using sorted CD4+, CD8+, or CD8+CD57+ T cells (not recorded which) from PBMCs. The receptors here all came from a human donor with aplastic anemia.

In this sample, this clonotype turned up a few times. The rearrangement uses TRBV11-2 and TRBJ2-1; D tentatively fits TRBD1 or TRBD2 (5 bases each). CDR3 length equals 15 residues. The germline CDR1 and CDR2 sequences are SGHAT and FQNNGV. V lost 4 bases, J lost 0 bases, and 10 bases lay in between. This CDR3 reads CASSSEGSSYNEQFF. The CDR3 region has the DNA TGTGCCAGCAGCTCCGAGGGGAGCTCCTACAATGAGCAGTTCTTC.

J is TRBJ2-3 and V is TRBV19; D is unclear. Trimming took 6 bases from V and 2 from J, leaving 6 bases between them. The CDR3 extends over 12 amino acids. Germline assignment: CDR1 LNHDA and CDR2 SQIVND (reference sequence). The CDR3 loop reads CASSFITDTQYF. CDR3 bases: TGTGCCAGTAGCTTCATCACAGATACGCAGTATTTT.

This clonotype was observed many times. The genes are TRBV19 and TRBJ1-5; D possibly corresponds to TRBD1 (6 bases). CDR3 size: 15 residues. The germline CDR1 and CDR2 sequences are LNHDA and SQIVND (reference sequence). V was trimmed by 6 bases and J by 7 bases, leaving 19 bases between them. CDR3 DNA: TGTGCCAGTAGAACGACAGGTCCCAACCGGCAGCCCCAGCATTTT. Protein: CASRTTGPNRQPQHF.

To note about this clonotype: One end of the junction fails to match germline, which may point to a read error. The chain couples TRBV15 to TRBJ2-7, with TRBD1 as a possible D gene (5 bases). CDR3 length equals 13 residues. CDR1 and CDR2 from the germline V gene are LNHNV and YYDKDF (reference sequence). The CDR3, as DNA: TGTGCCACCAGGAGACAGAGCTCCTACGAGCAATACTTC. Its protein is CATRRQSSYEQYF.

This clonotype was seen a few times. This chain connects TRBV29-1 to TRBJ1-2, with D perhaps matching TRBD1 (5 bases). In germline, CDR1 is SQVTM, CDR2 ANQGSEA. V was clipped by 7 bases and J by 6 bases, with 15 bases between them. The CDR3 has 12 residues. The CDR3 DNA follows: TGCAGCGGGATTGGACAAGATGATGGCTACACCTTC. As protein: CSGIGQDDGYTF.

V and J are TRBV7-2 and TRBJ2-7, with D perhaps matching TRBD1 (6 bases). Looked up from germline, CDR1 is SGHTA and CDR2 is FQGNSA. The length of the CDR3 is 13 residues. Trimming removed 5 bases from V and 2 bases from J, with 10 bases in between. The CDR3 protein is CASSQGTTYEQYF. CDR3 DNA sequence: TGTGCCAGCAGCCAAGGGACAACCTACGAGCAGTACTTC.

This clonotype was found many times. The chain has TRBV5-1 and TRBJ2-1; no definite D call. Germline CDR1 SGHRS, CDR2 YFSETQ. This CDR3 has 12 residues. Trimming shortened V by 4 bases and J by 8 bases, and 10 bases separated the two germline ends. In DNA, the CDR3 is TGCGCCAGCAGCCCCATCGAGGATGAGCAGTTCTTC. Translating gives CASSPIEDEQFF.

The chain links TRBV5-1 to TRBJ1-6; D not resolved. The CDR3 runs to 14 residues. Trimming cost V 3 bases and J 9 bases, with 13 bases left between them. The V gene's germline CDR1 is SGHRS and CDR2 YFSETQ. DNA of the CDR3: TGCGCCAGCAGCTCTGGAGATGAGGGTTCACCCCTCCACTTT. Amino acids: CASSSGDEGSPLHF.

Concerning this clonotype: A read error is likely, as this CDR3 ends without the conserved phenylalanine or tryptophan. The chain uses TRBV7-2 and TRBJ2-5, with D perhaps TRBD1 or TRBD2 (6 bases each). Germline V lookup: CDR1 SGHTA, CDR2 FQGNSA. The CDR3 is 13 residues long. Trimming took 6 bases from V and 3 from J, leaving 11 bases between them. Written as DNA, the CDR3 is TGTGCCAGCAGTTGGGGGGCTGAAGAGACCCAGTACCTC. It is translated as CASSWGAEETQYL.

J is TRBJ2-6 and V is TRBV2; maybe TRBD1 (6 bases). The CDR3 extends over 16 amino acids. V was trimmed by 8 bases and J by 1 base, leaving 15 bases between them. Germline V gene data show CDR1 as SNHLY and CDR2 as FYNNEI. The CDR3 loop is CASGQSRGSGANVLTF. CDR3 nucleotide sequence: TGTGCCAGCGGCCAAAGCAGGGGTTCTGGGGCCAACGTCCTGACTTTC.

The J gene is TRBJ1-2, the V gene TRBV29-1, with unresolved D. Between the trimmed V and J ends, which lost 4 bases and 4 bases, there was a span of 10 bases. The CDR3 sequence is 12 residues long. Germline V lookup: CDR1 SQVTM, CDR2 ANQGSEA. The CDR3 DNA reads TGCAGCGTTGTAGGGCAGTTCTATGGCTACACCTTC. Translated, it gives CSVVGQFYGYTF. The whole variable domain, remainder taken from reference TRBV29-1 and TRBJ1-2, is SAVISQKPSRDICQRGTSLTIQCQVDSQVTMMFWYRQQPGQSLTLIATANQGSEATYESGFVIDKFPISRPNLTFSTLTVSNMSPEDSSIYLCSVVGQFYGYTFGSGTRLTVV.

Ten or more counts support this clonotype. The chain recombines TRBV5-1 with TRBJ1-1; D possibly corresponds to TRBD1 (6 bases). Germline-derived CDR1 and CDR2 are SGHRS and YFSETQ. The CDR3 is made up of 17 amino acids. Trimming took off 4 bases at V and 0 bases at J, with 19 bases between the two ends. The CDR3 DNA reads as TGCGCCAGCAGCCTTTACGGACAGTCACATGTGAACACTGAAGCTTTCTTT. Translating gives CASSLYGQSHVNTEAFF.

The chain carries TRBV7-2 and TRBJ1-3, with D unresolved. Trimming cost V 1 base and J 3 bases, with 4 bases left between them. CDR1 is SGHTA, CDR2 FQGNSA, per germline. The CDR3 extends over 13 amino acids. CDR3 amino acids: CASSLVRGNTIYF. The CDR3 nucleotides are TGTGCCAGCAGCTTAGTGCGTGGAAACACCATATATTTT.

This clonotype was seen a handful of times. This chain connects TRBV6-1 to TRBJ2-3; 12 nucleotides align to TRBD1. V shed 6 bases, J shed 6 bases, and the junction held 13 bases outside the gene matches. Germline V gives CDR1 MNHNS, CDR2 SASEGT. The CDR3 runs to 17 residues. The CDR3 bases are TGTGCCAGCAGCGCCAGGGGGACAGGGGGCGCTTGGGATACGCAGTATTTT. Encoded protein: CASSARGTGGAWDTQYF.

This clonotype appeared many times. The J gene is TRBJ2-3, the V gene TRBV19; D is unclear. Trimming cost V 6 bases and J 0 bases, with 13 bases left between them. The CDR3 covers 15 residues. Germline V lookup: CDR1 LNHDA, CDR2 SQIVND (reference sequence). The chain's CDR3 is CASSLSTPSTDTQYF. The DNA for the CDR3 is TGTGCCAGTAGCCTAAGTACCCCAAGCACAGATACGCAGTATTTT.

The V and J genes are TRBV7-2 and TRBJ1-6; D is unclear. Per germline, CDR1 SGHTA and CDR2 FQGNSA. CDR3 length: 15 residues. V was cut by 5 bases and J by 1 base, with 9 bases left in between. The CDR3 region has the DNA TGTGCCAGCAGCCCAGGCGGGTCCTATAATTCACCCCTCCACTTT. Its protein product is CASSPGGSYNSPLHF.

This clonotype was counted many times. The genes are TRBV4-3 and TRBJ1-1; 7 bases align to TRBD1. The V gene's germline CDR1 is LGHNA and CDR2 YSLEER. With 0 bases clipped from V and 5 bases from J, the junction kept 6 bases outside the gene matches. This CDR3 is built from 15 residues. CDR3 DNA: TGCGCCAGCAGCCAAGAATCCCTCAGGGGGACTGAAGCTTTCTTT. Translated, it gives CASSQESLRGTEAFF.

This clonotype has only a few counts. The V and J genes are TRBV10-3 and TRBJ1-2; D is ambiguous. CDR3 size: 12 residues. V gave up 2 bases and J gave up 4 bases, with 5 bases separating them. Looked up from germline, CDR1 is ENHRY and CDR2 is SYGVKD. CDR3 coding DNA: TGTGCCATCAGTGAGGCATTCTATGGCTACACCTTC. Protein sequence: CAISEAFYGYTF.

On this clonotype itself: This clone may be a read error of a much larger clone one base away. The chain recombines TRBV12-3 or TRBV12-4 with TRBJ2-6; 7 bases fit TRBD1. The length of the CDR3 is 17 residues. The CDR3 DNA is TGTGCCAGCAGTCAATGGACAGGCGGTTCTGGGGCCAACGTCCTGGCTTTC. It encodes CASSQWTGGSGANVLAF.

With respect to this clonotype: Given a much more abundant clone one base away, this may be a read error. The chain uses TRBV5-1 and TRBJ1-3; D is perhaps TRBD1 (5 bases). The length of the CDR3 is 14 residues. Germline V gives CDR1 SGHRS, CDR2 YFSETQ. V lost 0 bases, J lost 8 bases, and 12 bases lay in between. CDR3 sequence reads: CASSLVGAGDTIYF. The CDR3 region has the DNA TGCGCCAGCAGCTTGGTTGGGGCAGGAGACACCATATATTTT.

This clonotype was observed many times. CDR3 in amino acids: CASSLAGRDGGGYTF. The CDR3 DNA is TGCGCCAGCAGCTTGGCCGGTAGGGATGGAGGTGGCTACACCTTC. The chain has TRBV5-1 and TRBJ1-2; D is unresolved. The CDR3 has 15 residues. V was trimmed by 0 bases and J by 7 bases, leaving 16 bases between them. From germline, CDR1 is SGHRS and CDR2 YFSETQ.